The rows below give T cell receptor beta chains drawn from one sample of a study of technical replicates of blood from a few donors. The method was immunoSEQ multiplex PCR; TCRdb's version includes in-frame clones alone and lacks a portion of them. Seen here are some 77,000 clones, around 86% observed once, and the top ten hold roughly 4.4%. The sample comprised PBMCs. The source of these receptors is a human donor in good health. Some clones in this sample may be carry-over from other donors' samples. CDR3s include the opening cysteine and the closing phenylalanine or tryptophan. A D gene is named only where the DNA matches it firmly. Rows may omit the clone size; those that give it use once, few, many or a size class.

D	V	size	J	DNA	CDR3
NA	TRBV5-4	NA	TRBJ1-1	TGTGCCGTTGCATGGCAGGGCGGCACTGAAGCTTTCTTT	CAVAWQGGTEAFF
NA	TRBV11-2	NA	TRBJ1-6	TGTGCCAGCAGCTTAGAATCGGTACAGGAATATAATTCACCCCTCCACTTT	CASSLESVQEYNSPLHF
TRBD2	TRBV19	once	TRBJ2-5	TGTGCCAGTAGCGCGGGGGGAGCGGGGCGTGAGACCCAGTACTTC	CASSAGGAGRETQYF
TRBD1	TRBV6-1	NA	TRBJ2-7	TGTGCCAGCACCCAACAGGGGGCAAGAAGCGAGCAGTACTTC	CASTQQGARSEQYF
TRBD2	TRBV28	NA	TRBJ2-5	TGTGCCAGCAGTCTAGGGAAGGGACTAGCGGTAGGAGAGACCCAGTACTTC	CASSLGKGLAVGETQYF
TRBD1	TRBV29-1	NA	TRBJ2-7	TGCAGCGTTACAGGGGACCTTACCTACGAGCAGTACTTC	CSVTGDLTYEQYF
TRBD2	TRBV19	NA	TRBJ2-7	TGTGCCAGTAGTACCACTAGCGGTTACGAGCAGTACTTC	CASSTTSGYEQYF
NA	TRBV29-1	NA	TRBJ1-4	TGCAGCGTGCGAGATAATGAAAAACTGTTTTTT	CSVRDNEKLFF
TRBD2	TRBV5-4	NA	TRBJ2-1	TGTGCCAGCAGCTTTGGGCCCCGGGGGGATGAGCAGTTCTTC	CASSFGPRGDEQFF
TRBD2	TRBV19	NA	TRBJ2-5	TGTGCCAGTAGTATCCGGACTAGCGGGAGGGTGGAGACCCAGTACTTC	CASSIRTSGRVETQYF
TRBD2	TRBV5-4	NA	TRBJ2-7	TGTGCCAGCAGCCTAGCGGGAGTCGGCTCCTACGAGCAGTACTTC	CASSLAGVGSYEQYF
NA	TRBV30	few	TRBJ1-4	TGTGCCTGGAGTGTAACGGGGGGGCAACGAGAAAAACTGTTTTTT	CAWSVTGGQREKLFF
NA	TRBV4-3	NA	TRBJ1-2	TGCGCCAGCAGCCAAGTGGACAGTTCTAACTATGGCTACACCTTC	CASSQVDSSNYGYTF
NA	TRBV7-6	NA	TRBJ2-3	TGTGCCAGCAGCACCGGCGACAGAACCTCGCAGTATTTT	CASSTGDRTSQYF
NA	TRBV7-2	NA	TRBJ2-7	TGTGCCAGCAGCACCCAATTAGCCTACGAGCAGTACTTC	CASSTQLAYEQYF
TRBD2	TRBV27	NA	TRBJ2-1	TGTGCCAGCAGCTCTGGGACTAGCGGCTACAATGAGCAGTTCTTC	CASSSGTSGYNEQFF
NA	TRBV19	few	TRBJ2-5	TGTGCCAGTAGCGGGGGGCACCAAGAGACCCAGTACTTC	CASSGGHQETQYF
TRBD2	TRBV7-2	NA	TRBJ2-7	TGTGCCAGCAGCTTAGATCTGACTAGCGGGACCCACGAGCAGTACTTC	CASSLDLTSGTHEQYF
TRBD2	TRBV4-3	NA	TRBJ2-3	TGCGCCAGCAGCCCCCGCGGAGCGGGGTCAGATACGCAGTATTTT	CASSPRGAGSDTQYF
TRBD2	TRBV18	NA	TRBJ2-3	TGTGCCAGCTCACCACCGGAGTTGCTAGCGGGGGGCTATACGCAGTATTTT	CASSPPELLAGGYTQYF
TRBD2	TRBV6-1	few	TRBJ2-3	TGTGCCAGCAGTGGGACTAGCGGGGGGGCAGATACGCAGTATTTT	CASSGTSGGADTQYF